The T cell receptor beta chain described here comes from a study of PD-1 blockade in mismatch repair-deficient tumors. Study at large: Patients had over ten mismatch repair-deficient cancer types and were previously treated and progressing. Regarding the study as a whole: Rapid post-treatment expansion, then contraction, generally preceding radiologic response, marked tumor-resident clones.

Sequencing was performed with immunoSEQ multiplex PCR; in TCRdb, only in-frame clones are kept and a portion is missing. The repertoire holds roughly 130,000 clones, with around nine tenths as singletons. Per the germline V gene, CDR1 is MNHNS and CDR2 is SASEGT. V was clipped by 5 bases and J by 4 bases; unmatched bases: 5. The CDR3 is 14 residues long. TCRs were sequenced from three patients responding to pembrolizumab. Points on this clone: No antigen is known for it.

The chain is built from TRBV6-1 and TRBJ2-7, with 10 bases fitting TRBD1. This sample comprised peripheral blood, obtained roughly 70 weeks after starting pembrolizumab. The clonotype comes from an adult with mismatch repair-deficient cancer. In DNA form, the CDR3 reads TGTGCCAGCAGTCCCCGGGACAGGGGTTACGAGCAGTACTTC. Translated, it gives CASSPRDRGYEQYF.